One sample yielded the 18 T cell receptor beta chains listed below, sequenced in a study of post-analysis software for immune sequencing data. Findings and caveats of the study: Included in a set of 5 or 6 TRBV segments more frequent in patients than controls were TRBV5-6, TRBV5-1 and TRBV20-1.

Unique molecular identifiers were built into the TCR beta cDNA libraries. A single record per CDR3 protein comes from TCRdb applying MiXCR to the PCR reads. The sample includes about 540,000 distinct CDR3 sequences, around 36% of them seen just once. Their antigens remain unidentified. The sequencing sample was made of blood. These TCRs come from a girl aged 2 to 17 with multiple sclerosis.

The chain joins TRBV29-1 to TRBJ2-1; D gene ambiguous. Trimming stripped 7 bases from V and 10 bases from J, with 14 bases between. CDR3 length: 11 amino acids. The germline V gene has CDR1 SQVTM and CDR2 ANQGSEA. CDR3 nucleotide sequence: TGCAGCGCCCGACAACTCAACGAGCAGTTCTTC. Its translation: CSARQLNEQFF.

About this clonotype itself: An end of the junction differs from the germline gene, which may be a read error. The chain has TRBV15 and TRBJ2-5, with 9 bases that match TRBD1. This CDR3 has 15 residues. Germline CDR1 is LNHNV and CDR2 is YYDKDF (reference sequence). This CDR3 reads CASSDYAGTGETQYF. The CDR3 nucleotides are TGTGCCTCCAGCGACTATGCTGGGACAGGGGAGACCCAGTACTTC. The whole variable domain, remainder taken from reference TRBV15 and TRBJ2-5, is DAMVIQNPRYQVTQFGKPVTLSCSQTLNHNVMYWYQQKSSQAPKLLFHYYDKDFNNEADTPDNFQSRRPNTSFCFLDIRSPGLGDTAMYLCASSDYAGTGETQYFGPGTRLLVL.

As for this clonotype: This clone may be a read error of a much larger clone one base away. CDR3 loop: CASSSTAGTFLAGVSTDAQYF. The CDR3 nucleotides are TGTGCCAGCAGCTCAACAGCGGGGACGTTTCTAGCGGGGGTGAGCACAGATGCGCAGTATTTT. The chain employs TRBV7-6 and TRBJ2-3, with 10 bases aligning to TRBD2. The germline V gene has CDR1 SGHVS and CDR2 FNYEAQ. CDR3 length equals 21 residues.

The chain is built from TRBV6-6 and TRBJ2-1, with 11 bases matching TRBD2. The CDR3 is 16 residues long. The V segment lost 2 bases and the J segment 7 bases; nucleotides outside the gene matches: 7. In germline, CDR1 is MNHNY, CDR2 SVGAGI (reference sequence). In nucleotides, the CDR3 is TGTGCCAGCAGTTACGATAGCGGGGGGGCAAGGAATGAGCAGTTCTTC. This codes for CASSYDSGGARNEQFF.

The genes are TRBV7-9 and TRBJ2-3; 8 nucleotides match TRBD1. Germline V gene sequence: CDR1 SEHNR, CDR2 FQNEAQ (reference sequence). The CDR3 is 17 residues long. Trimming took 1 base from V and 0 from J; bases not matched to a gene: 6. The CDR3 protein is CASSLGQGASSTDTQYF. In nucleotides, the CDR3 is TGTGCCAGCAGCTTAGGTCAGGGGGCCTCTAGCACAGATACGCAGTATTTT.

This clonotype was seen just once. This rearrangement joins TRBV6-6 to TRBJ1-2; no definite D call. V lost 5 bases to trimming and J lost 5 bases, with 15 bases between them. This CDR3 is 14 amino acids long. Germline values: CDR1 MNHNY, CDR2 SVGAGI (reference sequence). CDR3 sequence (DNA): TGTGCCAGCAGTCCCCGGGAGGGCGGATATGGCTACACCTTC. It encodes CASSPREGGYGYTF.

The sample holds a few counts of this clonotype. This chain links TRBV4-1 with TRBJ1-1, with TRBD1 matching over 7 bases. The V gene's germline CDR1 is MGHRA and CDR2 YSYEKL. V lost 3 bases, J lost 5 bases, and 6 bases stayed unmatched. The length of the CDR3 is 14 residues. The CDR3 reads CASSHPNRGTEAFF. DNA for the CDR3: TGCGCCAGCAGCCACCCCAACAGGGGAACTGAAGCTTTCTTT.

The sample holds a few counts of this clonotype. The chain links TRBV7-9 to TRBJ1-6, with D hard to call. This CDR3 is built from 14 residues. V lost 2 bases to trimming and J lost 6 bases, with 8 bases between them. CDR1 is SEHNR and CDR2 is FQNEAQ in the germline V gene (reference sequence). DNA for the CDR3: TGTGCCAGCAGCTTAACGCAGGCTAATTCACCCCTCCACTTT. This gives the protein CASSLTQANSPLHF.

A few counts support this clonotype. The CDR3 spells CASTTPSGAPYEQYF. As DNA, the CDR3 is TGTGCCAGCACCACCCCGTCAGGGGCCCCCTACGAGCAGTACTTC. The chain recombines TRBV6-6 with TRBJ2-7; D is perhaps TRBD1 (6 bases). Trimming removed 7 bases at V and 2 bases at J, with 18 bases between. The CDR3 consists of 15 residues. Germline values: CDR1 MNHNY, CDR2 SVGAGI (reference sequence).

The J gene is TRBJ2-5, the V gene TRBV6-1; 7 bases match TRBD2. The CDR3 sequence is 14 residues long. Per germline, CDR1 MNHNS and CDR2 SASEGT. Trimming took 4 bases from V and 11 from J; bases not matched to a gene: 13. CDR3 DNA: TGTGCCAGCAGTGCCAGGGCCCAGGGAGGGGAGCAGTACTTC. This translates into CASSARAQGGEQYF.

In its sample, this clonotype was seen a few times. The rearrangement uses TRBV12-3 or TRBV12-4 and TRBJ2-2; D possibly corresponds to TRBD2 (7 bases). CDR3 size: 14 residues. Trimming left V 10 bases short and J 4 bases short, with 16 bases between. CDR3 in amino acids: CATSRGGITGELFF. Here the CDR3 DNA reads TGTGCCACCTCGAGGGGGGGGATCACCGGGGAGCTGTTTTTT.

The table lists this clonotype with a few counts. This chain connects TRBV12-3 or TRBV12-4 to TRBJ2-3; TRBD1 agrees at 12 bases. Trimming at V came to 5 bases and at J to 1 base, leaving 10 bases not matched to a gene. This CDR3 has 18 residues. For the CDR3, the DNA is TGTGCCAGCAGTCGAAACCCCGGGACAGGGGGCGGCACAGATACGCAGTATTTT. Translation gives CASSRNPGTGGGTDTQYF.

The chain has TRBV5-1 and TRBJ2-2; D gene unclear. The germline gives CDR1 SGHRS, CDR2 YFSETQ. V dropped 2 bases and J dropped 0 bases, with 5 bases sitting between them. The CDR3 length is 14 residues. CDR3 DNA sequence: TGCGCCAGCAGCTTTAGTGCGAACACCGGGGAGCTGTTTTTT. As protein: CASSFSANTGELFF.

The gene calls are TRBV5-1 and TRBJ2-1, with D unresolved. Trimming took off 4 bases at V and 9 bases at J, with 17 bases between the two ends. The CDR3 loop spans 14 amino acids. Germline CDR1 and CDR2: SGHRS and YFSETQ. CDR3 residues: CASSVTSSTTEQFF. CDR3 in DNA: TGCGCCAGCAGCGTGACGTCGAGCACCACTGAGCAGTTCTTC.

This clonotype was counted a few times. This chain uses TRBV15 with TRBJ1-2; D gene ambiguous. V lost 2 bases, J lost 2 bases, and 12 bases lay in between. This CDR3 comprises 15 residues. The germline V gene encodes CDR1 LNHNV and CDR2 YYDKDF (reference sequence). In DNA, the CDR3 is TGTGCCACCAGCAGACCCGATACAGCGAACTATGGCTACACCTTC. This gives the protein CATSRPDTANYGYTF.

The rearrangement links TRBV7-2 to TRBJ1-2, with 9 bases aligning to TRBD1. CDR3 length: 16 amino acids. After removal of 1 base from V and 4 bases from J, the junction contained 7 bases not matched to a gene. The germline gives CDR1 SGHTA, CDR2 FQGNSA. The DNA for the CDR3 is TGTGCCAGCAGCTTAGGGGGACAGGGAGTCACCTATGGCTACACCTTC. Its translation is CASSLGGQGVTYGYTF.

V gene TRBV5-1 combines with J gene TRBJ2-7, with TRBD1 matching 8 bases. Germline V lookup: CDR1 SGHRS, CDR2 YFSETQ. The CDR3 totals 17 residues. With 2 bases clipped from V and 5 bases from J, the junction kept 15 bases outside the gene matches. The CDR3 sequence is CASSLPFKDRERNEQYF. CDR3 DNA sequence: TGCGCCAGCAGCTTACCGTTTAAGGACAGGGAGAGGAACGAGCAGTACTTC.

The DNA for the CDR3 is TGTGCCAGCTCCTCTTGGGTGGGGGCGAACACTGAAGCTTTCTTT. This sequence encodes CASSSWVGANTEAFF. The genes are TRBV11-2 and TRBJ1-1; D may be TRBD1 (6 bases). Germline V gives CDR1 SGHAT, CDR2 FQNNGV. The CDR3 length is 15 residues. Between the trimmed V and J ends, which lost 8 bases and 1 base, there was a span of 17 bases.